This T cell receptor beta chain stems from a study of tumor-infiltrating lymphocytes in oesophageal squamous cell carcinoma. A single record per CDR3 protein comes from TCRdb applying MiXCR to the PCR reads. Of 15,000 to 20,000 distinct CDR3 sequences listed, approximately 50% are singletons. The germline gives CDR1 SGHAT, CDR2 FQDESV (reference sequence). The CDR3 is 15 residues long. The sample was esophageal tumor tissue. This rearrangement joins TRBV11-1 to TRBJ2-1; D possibly corresponds to TRBD2 (5 bases). The end of the DNA is better explained by TRBJ2-7, so the J call may be wrong. The clonotype originates from a male donor with esophageal squamous cell carcinoma. The CDR3 here is CASSSSSGRTYEQYF. The CDR3 coding sequence is TGTGCCAGCAGCTCCAGCAGCGGACGGACCTACGAGCAGTACTTC.